This paragraph covers one T cell receptor (beta chain) sequence. Trimming removed 7 bases from V and 2 bases from J, with 14 bases in between. Looked up from germline, CDR1 is MNHNS and CDR2 is SASEGT. The CDR3 extends over 14 amino acids. Use of 60 Vbeta and 13 Jbeta primers characterized the PCR. The protocol was immunoSEQ multiplex PCR, while the TCRdb copy is restricted to in-frame clones and leaves out a portion. In the table there are 100,000 or so clones, 60% to 85% of which are singletons. This sample is part of a study of cytomegalovirus exposure and HLA in healthy donors. V is TRBV6-1 and J is TRBJ1-1; a possible D gene is TRBD1 (5 bases). The origin of this receptor is a female donor in good health and CMV-seropositive. Input material: PBMCs. The CDR3 here is CASTIGRGNTEAFF. For the CDR3, the DNA is TGTGCCAGCACAATCGGGAGGGGAAACACTGAAGCTTTCTTT.